This T cell receptor (beta chain) was obtained from a study of cytomegalovirus exposure and HLA in healthy donors. Researchers ran the PCR with 60 Vbeta and 13 Jbeta primers. TCRdb's copy holds only in-frame clones and misses some; the assay was immunoSEQ multiplex PCR. The sample consists of about 160,000 clones, roughly 82% of them appearing once. The CDR3 has 17 residues. Germline trimming cut 1 base from V and 2 bases from J; bases unmatched to any gene: 8. Germline V lookup: CDR1 SGHTA, CDR2 FQGNSA. Sequenced: PBMCs. The source of this sequence is a girl aged 5-17 years in good health and CMV-seropositive. The chain links TRBV7-2 to TRBJ1-5, with 7 bases that match TRBD1. The CDR3 DNA reads TGTGCCAGCAGCTTAGAAACAGGGGTGGTAGGCAATCAGCCCCAGCATTTT. It encodes CASSLETGVVGNQPQHF. Drawing the rest from reference TRBV7-2 and TRBJ1-5, the complete variable domain is GAGVSQSPSNKVTEKGKDVELRCDPISGHTALYWYRQSLGQGLEFLIYFQGNSAPDKSGLPSDRFSAERTGGSVSTLTIQRTQQEDSAVYLCASSLETGVVGNQPQHFGDGTRLSIL.